The source of this T cell receptor (beta chain) is a study of beta chain features in type 1 diabetes. Germline CDR1 KGHSH, CDR2 LQKENI. V dropped 6 bases and J dropped 9 bases, with 18 bases sitting between them. This CDR3 is built from 14 residues. Expressed TCRB transcripts were sequenced because the isolated RNA had all been reverse transcribed beforehand. TCRdb's copy holds only in-frame clones and misses some; the assay was immunoSEQ multiplex PCR. The sample lists some 360,000 clones, less than 20% seen once, with under 0.055% in the top ten. This TCR derives from a woman aged 18-30 years in good health. The chain is built from TRBV18 and TRBJ2-1, with D possibly being TRBD2 (5 bases). Sequencing used naive CD4+ T cells from blood. CDR3 coding DNA: TGTGCCAGCTCTCCAACCAGCAATGAGGGTGAGCAGTTCTTC. Its protein product is CASSPTSNEGEQFF.